This is a list of T cell receptor beta chains from one sample in a study of monozygotic twins with inflammatory bowel disease. Reanalyzing the 5' RACE reads, TCRdb keeps one entry per CDR3 protein, without DNA. The table for this sample gives fewer than 350,000 distinct CDR3 sequences. Sequencing was carried out using blood. These receptors were taken from a human donor with ulcerative colitis or Crohn's disease, or a healthy co-twin of an affected twin (not recorded which). The CDR3 runs from the conserved cysteine through the conserved F or W.

v_gene: TRBV29-1; j_gene: TRBJ1-1; CDR3aa: CSVKTGANTEAFF
v_gene: TRBV29-1; j_gene: TRBJ2-3; CDR3aa: CSVFWTSGSKLLTDTQYF
v_gene: TRBV5-1; j_gene: TRBJ2-7; CDR3aa: CASSLMSGALGEQYF
v_gene: TRBV5-1; j_gene: TRBJ2-1; CDR3aa: CASSLEGTGGGNEQFF
v_gene: TRBV6-1; j_gene: TRBJ2-5; CDR3aa: CASRPEVAGFPETQYF
v_gene: TRBV5-1; j_gene: TRBJ2-5; CDR3aa: CASSDTFATSGRGQETQYF
v_gene: TRBV7-9; j_gene: TRBJ2-7; CDR3aa: CASSLRDISYEQYF
v_gene: TRBV27; j_gene: TRBJ2-2; CDR3aa: CASSLEWWTGELFF
v_gene: TRBV10-3; j_gene: TRBJ2-4; CDR3aa: CAISEGSGKNIQYF
v_gene: TRBV27; j_gene: TRBJ1-2; CDR3aa: CASSALARREGYTF
v_gene: TRBV2; j_gene: TRBJ1-4; CDR3aa: CASSETVQDEKLFF